The 18 T cell receptor beta chains listed next were all sequenced from one sample in a study of OX40 agonist ivuxolimab in advanced cancers. Method: immunoSEQ multiplex PCR; TCRdb's copy keeps in-frame clones and lacks some. The sample includes over 30,000 clones, approximately 79% of them seen just once. The sample in question was CD4+ or CD8+ T cells sorted from blood, obtained in a trial of the OX40 agonist ivuxolimab. The receptors were sampled from an adult with an advanced solid tumor such as melanoma, head and neck, liver or kidney cancer.

To note about this clone: The sample carries other DNA sequences with the same CDR3. V and J are TRBV28 and TRBJ1-3, with TRBD1 identical over 8 bases. There are 15 residues in the CDR3. J lost 3 bases, V lost 3 bases, and 4 bases had no gene match. Germline CDR1 reads MDHEN; CDR2 reads SYDVKM. The CDR3, as DNA: TGTGCCAGCAGTTTCTCCAGGGGGCTTGGAAACACCATATATTTT. Protein sequence: CASSFSRGLGNTIYF.

This chain connects TRBV18 to TRBJ1-4; TRBD1 matches 8 bases. The CDR3 has 15 amino acids. Trimming cost V 3 bases and J 3 bases; bases outside gene matches: 3. Per the germline V gene, CDR1 is KGHSH and CDR2 is LQKENI. The CDR3 sequence: CASSPSTGANEKLFF. CDR3 coding DNA: TGTGCCAGCTCACCGTCGACAGGGGCTAATGAAAAACTGTTTTTT. The complete variable domain, with remaining parts taken from reference TRBV18 and TRBJ1-4, reads NAGVMQNPRHLVRRRGQEARLRCSPMKGHSHVYWYRQLPEEGLKFMVYLQKENIIDESGMPKERFSAEFPKEGPSILRIQQVVRGDSAAYFCASSPSTGANEKLFFGSGTQLSVL.

Here the CDR3 reads CASSSQGAGVSNEQFF. The CDR3 DNA follows: TGTGCCAGCAGTTCACAGGGTGCGGGAGTGAGCAATGAGCAGTTCTTC. The chain couples TRBV28 to TRBJ2-1, with D possibly matching TRBD2 (7 bases). V lost 4 bases and J 6 bases, leaving 19 bases between the germline ends. CDR1 is MDHEN, CDR2 SYDVKM, per germline. The CDR3 is 16 amino acids. Complete variable domain (other parts from reference TRBV28 and TRBJ2-1): DVKVTQSSRYLVKRTGEKVFLECVQDMDHENMFWYRQDPGLGLRLIYFSYDVKMKEKGDIPEGYSVSREKKERFSLILESASTNQTSMYLCASSSQGAGVSNEQFFGPGTRLTVL.

The chain joins TRBV10-3 to TRBJ2-1, with D possibly matching TRBD1 (6 bases). The CDR3 contains 16 residues. Germline CDR1 is ENHRY and CDR2 is SYGVKD. V was shortened by 3 bases and J by 2 bases, with 14 bases between the two germline ends. CDR3 nucleotides: TGTGCCATCAGTGACCTAGGGACATCTCCCTACAATGAGCAGTTCTTC. This gives the protein CAISDLGTSPYNEQFF.

By sample fraction, this clone is medium-sized. The J gene is TRBJ1-2, the V gene TRBV27; D not resolved. Trimming removed 4 bases from V and 8 bases from J, with 17 bases in between. The CDR3 is 14 amino acids. Germline CDR1 reads MNHEY; CDR2 reads SMNVEV (reference sequence). The CDR3 region has the DNA TGTGCCAGCAGTTGGATCCCGGCCTTGGGAGGCTACACCTTC. As protein: CASSWIPALGGYTF.

This clone was found a few times. The chain employs TRBV27 and TRBJ1-4, with D uncertain. CDR1 is MNHEY, CDR2 SMNVEV, per germline (reference sequence). Trimming left V 3 bases short and J 6 bases short, with 11 bases between. This CDR3 is 14 amino acids long. Written as DNA, the CDR3 is TGTGCCAGCAGTTTTAGCCGGTGGGATGAAAAACTGTTTTTT. Its translation is CASSFSRWDEKLFF.

This clone was picked up a small number of times. V gene TRBV5-1 combines with J gene TRBJ2-2; D ambiguous. The CDR3 runs to 14 residues. Germline V gene data show CDR1 as SGHRS and CDR2 as YFSETQ. Between the trimmed V and J ends, which lost 4 bases and 6 bases, there was a span of 13 bases. The DNA of the CDR3 is TGCGCCAGCAGCCAAGAACCAGTCCCCGGGGAGCTGTTTTTT. Its protein is CASSQEPVPGELFF.

The DNA for the CDR3 is TGTGCCAGCAGTCGGACAGGGGGAAATCAGCCCCAGCATTTT. It codes for CASSRTGGNQPQHF. The V and J genes are TRBV2 and TRBJ1-5; 10 bases are shared with TRBD1. The ends lost 5 bases at V and 4 bases at J; junction bases unmatched: 2. This CDR3 contains 14 residues. The germline V gene has CDR1 SNHLY and CDR2 FYNNEI. The variable domain in full, completed from reference TRBV2 and TRBJ1-5, reads EPEVTQTPSHQVTQMGQEVILRCVPISNHLYFYWYRQILGQKVEFLVSFYNNEISEKSEIFDDQFSVERPDGSNFTLKIRSTKLEDSAMYFCASSRTGGNQPQHFGDGTRLSIL.

J is TRBJ1-1 and V is TRBV4-1; D is ambiguous. The CDR3 is 13 residues long. V shed 4 bases and J shed 6 bases, with 12 bases lying between them. In germline, CDR1 is MGHRA, CDR2 YSYEKL. The CDR3 coding sequence is TGCGCCAGCAGCCTTGAGGGTCGTCCTGAAGCTTTCTTT. It yields the protein CASSLEGRPEAFF.

This chain joins TRBV28 and TRBJ2-1; 15 bases line up with TRBD2. With 4 bases clipped from V and 5 bases from J, the junction kept 6 bases outside the gene matches. This CDR3 region has 17 residues. Germline CDR1 is MDHEN and CDR2 is SYDVKM. CDR3 bases: TGTGCCAGCAGTTCCCACCGGACTAGCGGGAGGGACAATGAGCAGTTCTTC. This translates into CASSSHRTSGRDNEQFF.

The J gene is TRBJ2-5, the V gene TRBV7-2, with TRBD2 identical over 7 bases. The germline V gene encodes CDR1 SGHTA and CDR2 FQGNSA. The CDR3 has 15 amino acids. V was clipped by 7 bases and J by 5 bases; unmatched bases: 13. CDR3: CASTNVAGVRETQYF. DNA for the CDR3: TGTGCCAGCACTAACGTCGCGGGGGTACGGGAGACCCAGTACTTC.

The chain combines TRBV6-1 with TRBJ2-5; no clear D gene. The CDR3 totals 14 residues. CDR1 is MNHNS and CDR2 is SASEGT in the germline V gene. The V end was cut by 3 bases, the J end by 5 bases, with 13 bases between. CDR3 residues: CASSDAWVWETQYF. The CDR3 DNA reads as TGTGCCAGCAGTGATGCCTGGGTTTGGGAGACCCAGTACTTC.

This clone has only a few counts. The chain combines TRBV28 with TRBJ1-6; 7 nucleotides line up with TRBD1. The CDR3 sequence is 13 residues long. Looked up from germline, CDR1 is MDHEN and CDR2 is SYDVKM. The V segment lost 6 bases and the J segment 13 bases; nucleotides outside the gene matches: 9. CDR3 amino acids: CASSLQGLDPLHF. CDR3 sequence (DNA): TGTGCCAGCAGCCTACAGGGGCTTGATCCCCTCCACTTT.

The rearrangement links TRBV5-4 to TRBJ1-1; D may be TRBD1 (5 bases). Trimming left V 4 bases short and J 5 bases short, with 15 bases between. This CDR3 comprises 14 residues. CDR1 and CDR2 (germline): SGHNT, YYREEE (reference sequence). CDR3 protein: CASSPSDTGTEAFF. CDR3 nucleotides: TGTGCCAGCAGCCCCTCGGACACGGGGACTGAAGCTTTCTTT.

The chain couples TRBV7-8 to TRBJ2-1; 8 nucleotides agree with TRBD2. Germline loops: CDR1 SGHVS, CDR2 FQNEAQ. Trimming cost V 3 bases and J 0 bases; bases outside gene matches: 4. This CDR3 has 16 amino acids. The CDR3 spells CASSFIAGSSYNEQFF. The DNA for the CDR3 is TGTGCCAGCAGCTTCATAGCGGGAAGCTCCTACAATGAGCAGTTCTTC.

This clone was observed a single time. CDR3 residues: CSVEAESFSGGKEQFF. As DNA, the CDR3 is TGCAGCGTTGAAGCCGAATCCTTCTCGGGAGGAAAGGAGCAGTTCTTC. The chain employs TRBV29-1 and TRBJ2-1; 7 bases match TRBD2. The CDR3 spans 16 residues. CDR1 is SQVTM, CDR2 ANQGSEA, per germline. Trimming cost V 1 base and J 10 bases; bases outside gene matches: 16.

The chain is built from TRBV7-8 and TRBJ2-1; possibly TRBD2 for D (5 bases). Looked up from germline, CDR1 is SGHVS and CDR2 is FQNEAQ. There are 16 residues in the CDR3. The V end was cut by 0 bases, the J end by 2 bases, with 11 bases between. The CDR3 region has the DNA TGTGCCAGCAGCTTAGCGGGGTCTAGCACCTACAATGAGCAGTTCTTC. It yields the protein CASSLAGSSTYNEQFF.

The V and J genes are TRBV6-1 and TRBJ1-5; no definite D call. Germline lookup yields CDR1 MNHNS and CDR2 SASEGT. Trimming took 5 bases from V and 6 from J, leaving 11 bases between them. The CDR3 extends over 13 amino acids. CDR3 bases: TGTGCCAGCAGTTATCGGGAGAGTCAGCCCCAGCATTTT. It specifies CASSYRESQPQHF.